These 25 T cell receptor beta chains came from one sample sequenced in a study of blood T cell repertoires in COVID-19. Profiled with immunoSEQ multiplex PCR; TCRdb holds only in-frame clones, not every one. The data show about 81,000 clones, roughly 82% seen once. Sequencing used peripheral blood. The receptors derive from a human donor in a cohort sampled during active COVID-19.

The V gene is TRBV9, the J gene TRBJ2-7; TRBD1 matches at 7 bases. The CDR3 totals 15 residues. J was trimmed by 4 bases and V by 2 bases; bases with no gene match: 9. From germline, CDR1 is SGDLS and CDR2 YYNGEE. CDR3 in amino acids: CASSVRQGTEYEQYF. The CDR3 DNA reads as TGTGCCAGCAGCGTGAGACAGGGAACCGAGTACGAGCAGTACTTC.

This chain connects TRBV5-1 to TRBJ2-7, with D tentatively TRBD2 (5 bases). The ends were cut back, 4 bases at V and 3 bases at J, with 11 bases in the middle. In germline, CDR1 is SGHRS, CDR2 YFSETQ. The CDR3 is 13 amino acids. This CDR3 is CASSQERIYEQYF. The CDR3 DNA reads as TGCGCCAGCAGCCAAGAGCGGATCTACGAGCAGTACTTC.

The chain combines TRBV6-2 or TRBV6-3 with TRBJ1-5; 7 positions agree with TRBD1. Trimming removed 2 bases from V and 9 bases from J; junction bases left unmatched: 7. The CDR3 consists of 14 residues. Germline CDR1 and CDR2: MNHEY and SVGEGT. The CDR3 DNA reads TGTGCCAGCAGTTACCCAGTCCAGGGGGGGCCCCAGCATTTT. Protein sequence: CASSYPVQGGPQHF.

V gene TRBV6-5 combines with J gene TRBJ2-7; 9 positions match TRBD1. Germline V gene data show CDR1 as MNHEY and CDR2 as SVGAGI. With 4 bases clipped from V and 5 bases from J, the junction kept 9 bases outside the gene matches. This CDR3 spans 15 amino acids. The chain's CDR3 is CASSSTGTGSHEQYF. The CDR3, as DNA: TGTGCCAGCAGTTCTACCGGGACAGGGTCCCACGAGCAGTACTTC.

The genes are TRBV12-3 or TRBV12-4 and TRBJ2-5; D gene uncertain. The CDR3 is 12 residues long. The V end was cut by 5 bases, the J end by 4 bases, with 8 bases between. This CDR3 reads CASSILLETQYF. The CDR3 region has the DNA TGTGCCAGCAGTATACTACTAGAGACCCAGTACTTC.

V usage is TRBV29-1 and J usage is TRBJ2-2; possible D gene TRBD2, 6 bases. Germline V lookup: CDR1 SQVTM, CDR2 ANQGSEA. The CDR3 is made up of 13 amino acids. Trimming pared 7 bases from V and 2 bases from J, leaving 11 bases between. This CDR3 reads CSAPGLNTGELFF. The CDR3 bases are TGCAGCGCACCGGGACTCAACACCGGGGAGCTGTTTTTT.

The chain employs TRBV5-1 and TRBJ1-5; 9 bases agree with TRBD1. The CDR3 covers 15 residues. V lost 0 bases, J lost 6 bases, and 4 bases stayed unmatched. Germline V gene lookup returns CDR1 SGHRS and CDR2 YFSETQ. The DNA of the CDR3 is TGCGCCAGCAGCTTGGGTGGGACAGGGCTTCAGCCCCAGCATTTT. Residues: CASSLGGTGLQPQHF.

The V call is TRBV6-2 or TRBV6-3, the J call TRBJ2-1, with D possibly matching TRBD2 (5 bases). Looked up from germline, CDR1 is MNHEY and CDR2 is SVGEGT. The CDR3 is made up of 16 amino acids. Trimming pared 0 bases from V and 3 bases from J, leaving 12 bases between. Here the CDR3 reads CASSYSERSYYNEQFF. The CDR3 bases are TGTGCCAGCAGTTACTCGGAGCGGAGCTACTACAATGAGCAGTTCTTC.

This chain joins TRBV19 and TRBJ1-1, with D possibly TRBD1 on 5 matching bases. Trimming took 3 bases from V and 4 from J, leaving 15 bases between them. The germline CDR1 and CDR2 sequences are LNHDA and SQIVND (reference sequence). The CDR3 consists of 15 residues. The CDR3 is CASSIAGQGVTEAFF. CDR3 coding DNA: TGTGCCAGTAGTATTGCGGGGCAAGGTGTCACTGAAGCTTTCTTT.

This clone has just a few counts. The rearrangement joins TRBV13 to TRBJ1-4; 11 positions match TRBD1. Germline V lookup: CDR1 PRHDT, CDR2 FYEKMQ (reference sequence). V gave up 4 bases and J gave up 8 bases; unmatched junction bases: 6. The CDR3 runs to 15 residues. DNA for the CDR3: TGTGCCAGCAGCTCCACCGGGACAGGGGGAGAAAAACTGTTTTTT. The encoded protein is CASSSTGTGGEKLFF.

This sequence joins TRBV15 and TRBJ2-7; TRBD1 might be the D (5 bases). The germline V gene has CDR1 LNHNV and CDR2 YYDKDF (reference sequence). The CDR3 contains 12 residues. The V end lost 5 bases, the J end lost 4 bases, and 9 bases lay between the germline ends. The CDR3 reads CATSPTGYEQYF. For the CDR3, the DNA is TGTGCCACCAGCCCAACAGGATACGAGCAGTACTTC.

This clone has only one observation. The V gene is TRBV15, the J gene TRBJ1-4; 7 bases match TRBD1. Germline loops: CDR1 LNHNV, CDR2 YYDKDF (reference sequence). CDR3 size: 15 residues. The V gene end was trimmed by 1 base and the J gene end by 7 bases; junction bases not matched to a gene: 6. CDR3: CATSRAQGLSEKLFF. DNA of the CDR3: TGTGCCACCAGCAGAGCACAGGGGCTATCTGAAAAACTGTTTTTT. The entire variable domain, with the rest obtained from reference TRBV15 and TRBJ1-4, is as follows: DAMVIQNPRYQVTQFGKPVTLSCSQTLNHNVMYWYQQKSSQAPKLLFHYYDKDFNNEADTPDNFQSRRPNTSFCFLDIRSPGLGDTAMYLCATSRAQGLSEKLFFGSGTQLSVL.

V usage is TRBV5-5 and J usage is TRBJ1-1; 8 nucleotides agree with TRBD1. There are 13 residues in the CDR3. Germline CDR1 SGHKS, CDR2 YYEKEE (reference sequence). J lost 5 bases, V lost 5 bases, and 5 bases had no gene match. CDR3 protein: CASRKDRGTEAFF. The CDR3 nucleotides are TGTGCCAGCAGAAAAGACAGGGGTACTGAAGCTTTCTTT.

V gene TRBV27 combines with J gene TRBJ2-7; 9 bases are a match to TRBD1. From germline, CDR1 is MNHEY and CDR2 SMNVEV (reference sequence). V lost 4 bases, J lost 5 bases, and 6 bases stayed unmatched. This CDR3 is built from 14 residues. Here the CDR3 DNA reads TGTGCCAGCAGTTATTGGGACAGGGAGGACGAGCAGTACTTC. It translates to CASSYWDREDEQYF.

The chain employs TRBV6-6 and TRBJ1-4; 11 bases are a match to TRBD1. Trimming at V came to 6 bases and at J to 8 bases, leaving 5 bases not matched to a gene. There are 14 residues in the CDR3. The V gene's germline CDR1 is MNHNY and CDR2 SVGAGI (reference sequence). The CDR3 sequence is CASRGQGDGEKLFF. In DNA form, the CDR3 reads TGTGCCAGCAGGGGACAGGGGGACGGGGAAAAACTGTTTTTT.

The chain is built from TRBV5-4 and TRBJ1-2, with 7 bases that match TRBD1. This CDR3 spans 15 amino acids. CDR1 is SGHNT and CDR2 is YYREEE in the germline V gene (reference sequence). Unmatched junction bases numbered 4, after V lost 0 bases and J lost 2 bases. For the CDR3, the DNA is TGTGCCAGCAGCTTGGGGCCAGGGGGGAACTATGGCTACACCTTC. This gives the protein CASSLGPGGNYGYTF.

V gene TRBV15 combines with J gene TRBJ2-1, with D maybe TRBD2 (7 bases). The CDR3 contains 17 residues. Germline CDR1 and CDR2: LNHNV and YYDKDF (reference sequence). V dropped 0 bases and J dropped 6 bases, with 18 bases sitting between them. The CDR3 loop reads CATSRDGLVGALNEQFF. For the CDR3, the DNA is TGTGCCACCAGCAGAGATGGACTAGTGGGGGCCCTCAATGAGCAGTTCTTC.

The count of this clone is one. The chain links TRBV4-1 to TRBJ2-7; 7 bases align to TRBD1. V shed 0 bases, J shed 0 bases, and the junction held 5 bases outside the gene matches. The CDR3 runs to 16 residues. Germline CDR1 is MGHRA and CDR2 is YSYEKL. The CDR3 DNA reads TGCGCCAGCAGCCAAGACTCACGGACAGGCTCCTACGAGCAGTACTTC. Translation gives CASSQDSRTGSYEQYF.

V gene TRBV3-1 (or the pseudogene TRBV3-2) combines with J gene TRBJ1-3; 7 bases match TRBD1. Looked up from germline, CDR1 is LGHDT and CDR2 is YNNKEL (reference sequence). The CDR3 is 16 amino acids. V trimming: 4 bases; J trimming: 0 bases; junction bases outside the gene matches: 6. DNA of the CDR3: TGTGCCAGCAGCCTCTTGACAGGGAACTCTGGAAACACCATATATTTT. Protein sequence: CASSLLTGNSGNTIYF.

This clone has just a few counts. The gene calls are TRBV5-4 and TRBJ2-2; TRBD1 might be the D (5 bases). V lost 6 bases and J 6 bases, leaving 12 bases between the germline ends. There are 13 residues in the CDR3. From germline, CDR1 is SGHNT and CDR2 YYREEE (reference sequence). The CDR3 nucleotides read TGTGCCAGCAACCTACAGGCTGCCGGGGAGCTGTTTTTT. Translating it yields CASNLQAAGELFF.

As DNA, the CDR3 is TGTGCCAGCAGCAAAGTACCGGGGGGACTCGTCTACGAGCAGTACTTC. Encoded protein: CASSKVPGGLVYEQYF. The V call is TRBV21-1, the J call TRBJ2-7; the table assigns TRBD2, which was not confirmed against the DNA. TRBV21-1 is an annotated pseudogene. This CDR3 has 16 amino acids.

This chain joins TRBV6-5 and TRBJ1-5; tentatively, D is TRBD1 (6 bases). Per the germline V gene, CDR1 is MNHEY and CDR2 is SVGAGI. V was cut by 5 bases and J by 0 bases, with 11 bases left in between. The CDR3 is 15 amino acids. The CDR3: CASSPMDSSNQPQHF. The CDR3 region has the DNA TGTGCCAGCAGTCCCATGGACAGTAGCAATCAGCCCCAGCATTTT.

This clone was seen more than once but under ten times. This chain links TRBV3-1 (or the pseudogene TRBV3-2) with TRBJ2-5, with D unclear. The CDR3 extends over 14 amino acids. V lost 5 bases and J 5 bases, leaving 15 bases between the germline ends. From germline, CDR1 is LGHDT and CDR2 YNNKEL (reference sequence). The CDR3 protein is CASSVRTTRETQYF. CDR3 coding DNA: TGTGCCAGCAGCGTACGTACCACCAGGGAGACCCAGTACTTC.

V is TRBV4-3 and J is TRBJ1-4, with a possible D match to TRBD1 (5 bases). The V gene's germline CDR1 is LGHNA and CDR2 YSLEER. This CDR3 has 14 residues. Trimming stripped 4 bases from V and 8 bases from J, with 14 bases between. The CDR3 is CASSPLLGLEKLFF. The CDR3 nucleotides are TGCGCCAGCAGCCCCCTATTGGGACTAGAAAAACTGTTTTTT.

The V call is TRBV6-5, the J call TRBJ2-7; the D is unclear. Trimming stripped 6 bases from V and 2 bases from J, with 11 bases between. The CDR3 spans 13 residues. Per germline, CDR1 MNHEY and CDR2 SVGAGI. This CDR3 is CASRKQKPYEQYF. In nucleotides, the CDR3 is TGTGCCAGCAGGAAACAGAAACCCTACGAGCAGTACTTC.